This T cell receptor beta chain appears in the sequencing data of a study of blood T cell repertoires in COVID-19 (dated by TCRdb to 2020 to 2022). Regarding the research as a whole: Collaborator samples came from the United States, Italy and Spain and covered acute and convalescent phases of COVID-19. Deeply sampled blood TCRbeta repertoires from subjects exposed to, actively infected with, or recovered from COVID-19 were included in the dataset. A de-identified subject ID, COVID-19 status, age in years and sex were almost always included in the sample metadata. The repertoires were released in a freely available public database meant as a resource for research on the immune response to SARS-CoV-2. The samples were drawn from two sources: the first 160 participants of the ongoing ImmuneRACE study, and 950 to 1,500 subjects contributed by 6 global collaborators. Where available, HLA class I and class II types were obtained from metadata supplied by the sample provider rather than from assay-based typing. The material from the prospective study consisted of cDNA or gDNA derived from T cells, B-cell-depleted T cells, or PBMCs.

CDR1 LNHDA and CDR2 SQIVND were looked up in the germline V gene (reference sequence). The CDR3 numbers 17 residues from cysteine through phenylalanine. Here the CDR3 DNA is all that survives: 51 bases in frame from base 1. Trimming at the junction amounts to 0 bases on V and 2 bases on J, and the germline ends lie 15 bases apart. A note on this clone: Its cognate antigen has yet to be identified. The record has no base qualities; no much larger clone is one base away.

Broad study findings and their caveats: The quantity of clinical and demographic metadata differed by source and by participant and was supplied without curation.

The immunoSEQ Assay, a bias-controlled multiplex PCR, was used to amplify TCRbeta CDR3 regions from genomic DNA. Per the authors' processing: The number of nucleated cells in each sample was estimated from the amplification of reference gene primers within the assay. To quantify the absolute abundance of each unique TCRbeta CDR3 rearrangement, sequence reads were collapsed and filtered. Productive Simpson clonality was computed per sample as the square root of Simpson's diversity index over productive rearrangements. TCRdb carries this immuneACCESS record with in-frame sequences only. Its versions omit some clonotypes, under half of them owing to an unresolved V gene in the studies checked, with the rest unexplained. The DNA was the basis for D and trimming; V, J and clone size are from that table. The sample table records about 110,000 clones; roughly 75% of these occur just once. The top ten clonotypes cover roughly 4.7% of the sample.

Collaborating institutions collected whole blood in K2EDTA tubes following their own protocols. For TCRbeta analysis, collaborators shipped samples in one of three forms: frozen whole blood, isolated PBMCs, or DNA extracted from either of those sample types. Sequencing used peripheral blood. The chain is made from TRBV19 and TRBJ2-3; the D gene cannot be resolved reliably. This TCR derives from a human donor in a cohort sampled during active or convalescent COVID-19. CDR3 loop: CASSIDTAALITDTQYF. The nucleotide sequence reads TGTGCCAGTAGTATAGATACGGCGGCCCTAATCACAGATACGCAGTATTTT.